Following are 31 T cell receptor beta chains from one sample sequenced in a study of blood T cell repertoires in COVID-19. Generated by immunoSEQ multiplex PCR, the TCRdb table keeps only in-frame clones and is missing some. The sample includes about 330,000 clones, approximately 92% of them seen just once. The specimen was PBMCs or T cells enriched from blood (not recorded which). The receptors come from a woman in her 30s who had recovered from COVID-19.

V and J are TRBV19 and TRBJ2-6; 7 bases map to TRBD1. Germline-derived CDR1 and CDR2 are LNHDA and SQIVND (reference sequence). V gave up 8 bases and J gave up 2 bases; unmatched junction bases: 3. This CDR3 comprises 14 residues. The CDR3, as DNA: TGTGCCAGTTCGGACAGGCCTGGGGCCAACGTCCTGACTTTC. As protein: CASSDRPGANVLTF.

This rearrangement joins TRBV7-2 to TRBJ1-2; no clear D. The V and J ends lost 5 bases and 4 bases respectively, with 14 bases between them. The CDR3 is made up of 14 amino acids. From germline, CDR1 is SGHTA and CDR2 FQGNSA. The CDR3 DNA reads as TGTGCCAGCAGCCTATCCAAGTTCGGCTATGGCTACACCTTC. Translated, it gives CASSLSKFGYGYTF.

The V gene is TRBV5-1, the J gene TRBJ1-6; 7 bases match TRBD1. The CDR3 sequence is 16 residues long. With V trimmed by 4 bases and J by 10 bases, 14 bases remained unmatched. The V gene's germline CDR1 is SGHRS and CDR2 YFSETQ. The CDR3 nucleotides are TGCGCCAGCAGCCAGGACGGTTTACAGGGGAGATCACCCCTCCACTTT. Its translation is CASSQDGLQGRSPLHF.

This chain links TRBV7-3 with TRBJ2-2, with 10 bases aligning to TRBD1. The CDR3 extends over 15 amino acids. V shed 4 bases and J 6 bases; nucleotides not matched to a gene: 5. Per germline, CDR1 SGHTA and CDR2 FQGTGA. In DNA, the CDR3 is TGTGCCAGCAGCTCGGGACAGGGGTCCGCCGGGGAGCTGTTTTTT. Its translation: CASSSGQGSAGELFF. The full variable domain, in which reference TRBV7-3 and TRBJ2-2 provide the parts outside the CDR3, is GAGVSQTPSNKVTEKGKYVELRCDPISGHTALYWYRQSLGQGPEFLIYFQGTGAADDSGLPNDRFFAVRPEGSVSTLKIQRTERGDSAVYLCASSSGQGSAGELFFGEGSRLTVL.

CDR3: CASSPLGTVDGYTF. The CDR3 region has the DNA TGTGCCAGCAGTCCCTTGGGGACAGTGGATGGCTACACCTTC. The V gene is TRBV28, the J gene TRBJ1-2, with 7 bases lining up with TRBD1. This CDR3 region has 14 residues. Germline assignment: CDR1 MDHEN and CDR2 SYDVKM. V shed 5 bases, J shed 6 bases, and the junction held 9 bases outside the gene matches.

The rearrangement joins TRBV6-5 to TRBJ2-6; the match to TRBD1 covers 9 bases. Trimming removed 10 bases from V and 8 bases from J; junction bases left unmatched: 12. This CDR3 has 15 residues. The germline V gene has CDR1 MNHEY and CDR2 SVGAGI. The CDR3 spells CATSRDREGTNVLTF. For the CDR3, the DNA is TGTGCCACTAGCCGGGACAGGGAAGGAACCAACGTCCTGACTTTC.

This chain joins TRBV28 and TRBJ2-5; TRBD1 matches at 9 bases. V shed 6 bases, J shed 1 base, and the junction held 9 bases outside the gene matches. CDR1 is MDHEN and CDR2 is SYDVKM in the germline V gene. The length of the CDR3 is 16 residues. The CDR3 protein is CASSPSMTGGQETQYF. In DNA form, the CDR3 reads TGTGCCAGCAGCCCGAGTATGACAGGGGGCCAAGAGACCCAGTACTTC. Full variable domain (missing parts from reference TRBV28 and TRBJ2-5): DVKVTQSSRYLVKRTGEKVFLECVQDMDHENMFWYRQDPGLGLRLIYFSYDVKMKEKGDIPEGYSVSREKKERFSLILESASTNQTSMYLCASSPSMTGGQETQYFGPGTRLLVL.

The chain recombines TRBV6-5 with TRBJ1-3, with D possibly TRBD1 on 6 matching bases. The germline CDR1 and CDR2 sequences are MNHEY and SVGAGI. The CDR3 length is 15 residues. Trimming stripped 6 bases from V and 0 bases from J, with 12 bases between. In DNA form, the CDR3 reads TGTGCCAGCAGGAAGACAGGAAGCTCTGGAAACACCATATATTTT. This gives the protein CASRKTGSSGNTIYF.

This chain connects TRBV28 to TRBJ1-2, with TRBD1 as a possible D gene (6 bases). CDR3 length: 14 amino acids. CDR1 and CDR2 (germline): MDHEN, SYDVKM. CDR3 region: CATGSGAGDHGYTF. For the CDR3, the DNA is TGTGCTACAGGGAGCGGGGCAGGGGATCATGGCTACACCTTC.

The chain combines TRBV15 with TRBJ1-1; D perhaps matches TRBD1 (6 bases). Germline lookup yields CDR1 LNHNV and CDR2 YYDKDF (reference sequence). The CDR3 contains 15 residues. V lost 1 base, J lost 4 bases, and 13 bases lay in between. The CDR3 protein is CATSRAGGEATEAFF. CDR3 bases: TGTGCCACCAGCAGAGCGGGGGGCGAGGCCACTGAAGCTTTCTTT.

The CDR3 is CASSQGVPGDTQYF. The CDR3 DNA reads as TGCGCCAGCAGCCAAGGGGTACCGGGGGATACGCAGTATTTT. V and J are TRBV4-1 and TRBJ2-3, with D maybe TRBD2 (5 bases). The CDR3 has 14 amino acids. Trimming pared 1 base from V and 6 bases from J, leaving 11 bases between. CDR1 is MGHRA, CDR2 YSYEKL, per germline.

The chain is built from TRBV19 and TRBJ2-7; the match to TRBD2 covers 7 bases. V lost 3 bases and J lost 5; bases outside the gene matches: 10. The V gene's germline CDR1 is LNHDA and CDR2 SQIVND (reference sequence). The CDR3 consists of 15 residues. The CDR3 spells CASSIPGRVLHEQYF. CDR3 sequence (DNA): TGTGCCAGTAGTATCCCAGGGAGGGTATTACACGAGCAGTACTTC.

The chain couples TRBV7-8 to TRBJ2-1; 7 bases map to TRBD2. The CDR3 has 15 amino acids. V dropped 5 bases and J dropped 9; count of bases not matched to a gene: 13. CDR1 is SGHVS, CDR2 FQNEAQ, per germline. The CDR3 reads CASSPSGAFQGEQFF. CDR3 DNA sequence: TGTGCCAGCAGCCCGAGCGGGGCGTTTCAAGGTGAGCAGTTCTTC.

The rearrangement links TRBV6-5 to TRBJ1-6; D remains ambiguous. The CDR3 spans 14 residues. Germline CDR1 MNHEY, CDR2 SVGAGI. The V end was cut by 2 bases, the J end by 5 bases, with 7 bases between. CDR3 DNA: TGTGCCAGCAGTTACAGCGGAAATAATTCACCCCTCCACTTT. The encoded protein is CASSYSGNNSPLHF.

This chain connects TRBV5-4 to TRBJ2-3, with 7 bases aligning to TRBD2. The CDR3 length is 15 residues. V trimming: 0 bases; J trimming: 1 base; junction bases outside the gene matches: 2. CDR1 is SGHNT and CDR2 is YYREEE in the germline V gene (reference sequence). In nucleotides, the CDR3 is TGTGCCAGCAGCTTGGGACTAGCCGGCACAGATACGCAGTATTTT. Encoded protein: CASSLGLAGTDTQYF.

This clone is a singleton in its sample. This chain connects TRBV27 to TRBJ2-2, with 8 bases lining up with TRBD2. Germline V CDR1 and CDR2: MNHEY, SMNVEV (reference sequence). After removal of 3 bases from V and 6 bases from J, the junction contained 15 bases not matched to a gene. This CDR3 has 18 amino acids. The CDR3 nucleotides are TGTGCCAGCAGTTTCATTTTTTCCGCGGGAGGTGGCGCCGGGGAGCTGTTTTTT. It specifies CASSFIFSAGGGAGELFF.

The chain couples TRBV28 to TRBJ2-5; 7 bases map to TRBD2. Germline V gene lookup returns CDR1 MDHEN and CDR2 SYDVKM. Trimming cost V 3 bases and J 0 bases; bases outside gene matches: 13. CDR3 size: 18 residues. CDR3 in amino acids: CASSFPLWREMYQETQYF. DNA of the CDR3: TGTGCCAGCAGTTTCCCCCTCTGGCGGGAGATGTACCAAGAGACCCAGTACTTC.

The rearrangement links TRBV6-6 to TRBJ1-2, with D possibly matching TRBD1 (6 bases). This CDR3 spans 14 amino acids. Germline CDR1 and CDR2: MNHNY and SVGAGI (reference sequence). Trimming removed 6 bases at V and 3 bases at J, with 14 bases between. CDR3 DNA sequence: TGTGCCAGCAGGCGGGCGGGGGGCGACTATGGCTACACCTTC. Amino acid sequence: CASRRAGGDYGYTF.

The chain has TRBV4-2 and TRBJ2-3; 8 bases map to TRBD1. Germline CDR1 and CDR2: LGHNA and YNFKEQ. CDR3 size: 15 residues. The ends lost 5 bases at V and 0 bases at J; junction bases unmatched: 4. The CDR3 sequence: CASSSRQGSTDTQYF. The CDR3 DNA reads TGTGCCAGCAGCTCACGACAGGGGAGCACAGATACGCAGTATTTT.

The V gene is TRBV28, the J gene TRBJ1-5; possible D gene TRBD1, 5 bases. V was cut by 3 bases and J by 0 bases, with 12 bases left in between. The CDR3 consists of 16 residues. CDR1 and CDR2 (germline): MDHEN, SYDVKM. This chain's CDR3 is CASSFLSRASNQPQHF. The CDR3 DNA is TGTGCCAGCAGTTTCTTGTCCAGGGCTAGCAATCAGCCCCAGCATTTT.

J is TRBJ2-3 and V is TRBV3-1 (or the pseudogene TRBV3-2); 8 bases map to TRBD2. The CDR3 length is 14 residues. V shed 2 bases, J shed 6 bases, and the junction held 4 bases outside the gene matches. Germline CDR1 is LGHDT and CDR2 is YNNKEL (reference sequence). CDR3 sequence: CASSQPTSVDTQYF. The CDR3, as DNA: TGTGCCAGCAGCCAACCGACTAGCGTGGATACGCAGTATTTT.

The V gene is TRBV19, the J gene TRBJ1-1; 8 bases line up with TRBD1. The V segment lost 1 base and the J segment 2 bases; nucleotides outside the gene matches: 3. CDR1 is LNHDA, CDR2 SQIVND, per germline (reference sequence). The CDR3 is 15 amino acids. The CDR3 DNA reads as TGTGCCAGTAGTATAGGGACAGGGATTAACACTGAAGCTTTCTTT. Amino acids: CASSIGTGINTEAFF.

The J gene is TRBJ2-5, the V gene TRBV19, with D possibly being TRBD1 (6 bases). Trimming shortened V by 7 bases and J by 5 bases, and 14 bases separated the two germline ends. The CDR3 is 13 residues long. CDR1 and CDR2 (germline): LNHDA, SQIVND (reference sequence). CDR3 nucleotides: TGTGCCAGTACTATTACAGGGTCGGAGACCCAGTACTTC. Translated: CASTITGSETQYF. Looking up the rest from reference TRBV19 and TRBJ2-5 gives the full variable domain: DGGITQSPKYLFRKEGQNVTLSCEQNLNHDAMYWYRQDPGQGLRLIYYSQIVNDFQKGDIAEGYSVSREKKESFPLTVTSAQKNPTAFYLCASTITGSETQYFGPGTRLLVL.

This clone was seen a few times. The same CDR3 is also encoded by other DNA sequences in this sample. CDR3 sequence: CASSPGSYEQYF. The CDR3 DNA reads as TGTGCCAGCAGCCCCGGGTCCTACGAGCAGTACTTC. The J gene is TRBJ2-7, the V gene TRBV7-9; D is ambiguous. This CDR3 region has 12 residues. Deletions cut 5 bases from V and 1 base from J, with 6 bases between. CDR1 SEHNR and CDR2 FQNEAQ come from the germline V gene (reference sequence).

This chain joins TRBV5-1 and TRBJ2-1, with D hard to call. The CDR3 is 13 residues long. Trimming stripped 4 bases from V and 8 bases from J, with 13 bases between. Germline CDR1 and CDR2: SGHRS and YFSETQ. The CDR3 bases are TGCGCCAGCAGCGCTATCCCCGTCGATGAGCAGTTCTTC. This gives the protein CASSAIPVDEQFF. Looking up the rest from reference TRBV5-1 and TRBJ2-1 gives the full variable domain: KAGVTQTPRYLIKTRGQQVTLSCSPISGHRSVSWYQQTPGQGLQFLFEYFSETQRNKGNFPGRFSGRQFSNSRSEMNVSTLELGDSALYLCASSAIPVDEQFFGPGTRLTVL.

V is TRBV13 and J is TRBJ2-7; D might be TRBD2 (7 bases). CDR3 size: 14 residues. V was pared by 7 bases and J by 2 bases, with 15 bases between. Germline V CDR1 and CDR2: PRHDT, FYEKMQ (reference sequence). The CDR3 DNA sequence: TGTGCCAGCACCCGACGGGGGGCGGCCTACGAGCAGTACTTC. This translates into CASTRRGAAYEQYF.

The CDR3 DNA reads as TGTGCCAGCAGTTCCATACACACGAACACTGAAGCTTTCTTT. Its translation is CASSSIHTNTEAFF. This chain connects TRBV28 to TRBJ1-1, with D hard to call. V lost 4 bases, J lost 1 base, and 10 bases lay in between. The germline gives CDR1 MDHEN, CDR2 SYDVKM. CDR3 size: 14 residues.

J is TRBJ2-7 and V is TRBV2; the match to TRBD2 covers 8 bases. CDR1 SNHLY and CDR2 FYNNEI come from the germline V gene. Germline trimming cut 10 bases from V and 0 bases from J; bases unmatched to any gene: 14. This CDR3 contains 16 residues. CDR3 loop: CATTAGTRDASYEQYF. CDR3 nucleotide sequence: TGTGCCACCACCGCCGGGACTAGAGACGCCTCCTACGAGCAGTACTTC.

J is TRBJ2-3 and V is TRBV29-1, with 7 bases lining up with TRBD1. The CDR3 runs 14 residues. From germline, CDR1 is SQVTM and CDR2 ANQGSEA. The V segment lost 4 bases and the J segment 2 bases; nucleotides outside the gene matches: 6. The CDR3 nucleotides read TGCAGCGTTGTTGTACAGGGGATCACAGATACGCAGTATTTT. This translates into CSVVVQGITDTQYF.

This chain connects TRBV27 to TRBJ2-6; 10 bases match TRBD1. This CDR3 has 16 amino acids. Germline V gene sequence: CDR1 MNHEY, CDR2 SMNVEV (reference sequence). The V gene end was trimmed by 6 bases and the J gene end by 3 bases; junction bases not matched to a gene: 5. CDR3 sequence: CASRTGGSVGANVLTF. The CDR3 nucleotides read TGTGCCAGCAGGACAGGGGGCTCGGTTGGGGCCAACGTCCTGACTTTC. Drawing the rest from reference TRBV27 and TRBJ2-6, the complete variable domain is EAQVTQNPRYLITVTGKKLTVTCSQNMNHEYMSWYRQDPGLGLRQIYYSMNVEVTDKGDVPEGYKVSRKEKRNFPLILESPSPNQTSLYFCASRTGGSVGANVLTFGAGSRLTVL.

The CDR3 nucleotides are TGTGCCAGCAGCTTGACAGAGAACTCTGGAAACACCATATATTTT. Translating gives CASSLTENSGNTIYF. The chain links TRBV11-2 to TRBJ1-3; weak D call: TRBD1 (5 bases). V lost 3 bases and J lost 0, with 9 bases in between. CDR3 length equals 15 residues. The germline V gene has CDR1 SGHAT and CDR2 FQNNGV.